The rows below give T cell receptor beta chains drawn from one sample of a study of identical twins. TCRdb passed the 5' RACE reads through MiXCR, listing each CDR3 protein once. The sample records a few hundred thousand distinct CDR3 sequences, approximately 18% being singletons. The sample taken for sequencing was naive T cells sorted from blood. The receptors stem from a man aged 50 to 60 in good health. CDR3s include the opening cysteine and the closing phenylalanine or tryptophan. A D gene is named only where the DNA matches it firmly. Some rows have no size entry. The others give once, few or many, or a class for an expanded clone.

>NA|TRBJ2-5|TRBV7-2|NA
TGTGCCAGCAGCTTAGAGGGTGGAATAGAGACCCAGTACTTC
CASSLEGGIETQYF
>NA|TRBJ1-4|TRBV27|many
TGTGCCAGCAGTTTACAGGGACGGAGTAATGAAAAACTGTTTTTT
CASSLQGRSNEKLFF
>NA|TRBJ1-1|TRBV7-8|few
TGTGCCAGCAGCCAACTGAGGACTGTCATGAACACTGAAGCTTTCTTT
CASSQLRTVMNTEAFF
>NA|TRBJ2-2|TRBV12-3/TRBV12-4|few
TGTGCCAGCAACGTGGTGGGGGGCCGCACCGGGGAGCTGTTTTTT
CASNVVGGRTGELFF
>NA|TRBJ2-7|TRBV11-1|NA
TGTGCCAGCAGCTTATTAGCAGGAGGGGATTTGGCCGACTACGAGCAGTACTTC
CASSLLAGGDLADYEQYF
>NA|TRBJ2-3|TRBV20-1|many
TGCAGTGCTAGGTCGGTAGAGTTGACGAGCACAGATACGCAGTATTTT
CSARSVELTSTDTQYF
>NA|TRBJ2-4|TRBV6-2/TRBV6-3|many
TGTGCCAGCAGTTATTCCACTCGGTACACAGTTAACATTCAGTACTTC
CASSYSTRYTVNIQYF
>TRBD1|TRBJ2-1|TRBV7-2|many
TGTGCCAGCAGATATGTGGCAGGGGGCAATGAGCAGTTCTTC
CASRYVAGGNEQFF
>NA|TRBJ2-2|TRBV11-1|NA
TGTGCCAGCAGCAGATCGACTCTGGGCGATCGATTAGGGGCCGGGGAGCTGTTTTTT
CASSRSTLGDRLGAGELFF
>TRBD1|TRBJ2-4|TRBV18|NA
TGTGCCAGCTCACCAACAGGGGAGAAAAACATTCAGTACTTC
CASSPTGEKNIQYF
>NA|TRBJ1-4|TRBV7-2|NA
TGTGCCAGCAGCTTGTATTTGGCAGACTTACTGTTTTTT
CASSLYLADLLFF
>NA|TRBJ1-4|TRBV4-3|NA
TGCGCCAGCAGCCAAGAGGCCAGGTTTTTAGTAACTAATGAAAAACTGTTTTTT
CASSQEARFLVTNEKLFF
>TRBD1|TRBJ1-1|TRBV20-1|NA
TGCAGTGCTAGTAGGGATACAGGGGCCACTGAAGCTTTCTTT
CSASRDTGATEAFF
>NA|TRBJ1-2|TRBV20-1|NA
TGCAGTGCTAGAGTTCCGCACTATGGCTACACCTTC
CSARVPHYGYTF
>NA|TRBJ2-1|TRBV12-3/TRBV12-4|many
TGTGCCAGCAGTCGCCGGTGGGCCGGCAATGAGCAGTTCTTC
CASSRRWAGNEQFF
>TRBD2|TRBJ2-1|TRBV7-9|few
TGTGCCAGCAGCCAAGCGGGAGGGCCCTCCTACAATGAGCAGTTCTTC
CASSQAGGPSYNEQFF
>NA|TRBJ2-7|TRBV5-5|few
TGTGCCAGCAGCTTCGGTCGGCTGGACAACTACGAGCAGTACTTC
CASSFGRLDNYEQYF
>NA|TRBJ1-2|TRBV5-5|few
TGTGCCAGCAGCTTGGTCGCAGGACCCTATGGCTACACCTTC
CASSLVAGPYGYTF
>NA|TRBJ2-2|TRBV5-1|many
TGTGCCAGCAGCTTACGGGGAAACACCGGGGAGCTGTTTTTT
CASSLRGNTGELFF
>TRBD1|TRBJ2-7|TRBV7-6|few
TGTGCCAGCAGCTTAGGTGACAGGGGGTTTCGGTACGAGCAGTACTTC
CASSLGDRGFRYEQYF
>TRBD1|TRBJ1-6|TRBV6-5|few
TGTGCCAGCAGTTCCGGGACAGATAATTCACCCCTCCACTTT
CASSSGTDNSPLHF
>TRBD2|TRBJ2-1|TRBV7-3|NA
TGTGCCAGCAGCTCACAAGCGGGAGCAGTCTACAATGAGCAGTTCTTC
CASSSQAGAVYNEQFF
>NA|TRBJ2-3|TRBV5-1|many
TGCGCCAGCAGCTATCAGGGGCCTGACACAGATACGCAGTATTTT
CASSYQGPDTDTQYF
>TRBD1|TRBJ2-1|TRBV20-1|few
TGCAGTGCTTACAGGGGGTGGTACAATGAGCAGTTCTTC
CSAYRGWYNEQFF
>TRBD2|TRBJ2-1|TRBV6-5|NA
TGTGCCAGCAGTTTTTACCCTGGACTAGCGGGCTCCTACAATGAGCAGTTCTTC
CASSFYPGLAGSYNEQFF
>NA|TRBJ2-3|TRBV9|NA
TGTGCCAGCAGCGTAGGTTCAGGCGGACCCATCACAGATACGCAGTATTTT
CASSVGSGGPITDTQYF
>NA|TRBJ2-1|TRBV3-1|once
TGTGCCAGCAGCCAAAACCCCGGGACCAGCTCCTACAATGAGCAGTTCTTC
CASSQNPGTSSYNEQFF
>TRBD1|TRBJ2-1|TRBV28|NA
TGTGCCAGCAGTTCGCAGGGGGCAGGTTACAATGAGCAGTTCTTC
CASSSQGAGYNEQFF
>TRBD2|TRBJ2-7|TRBV6-5|NA
TGTGCCAGCAGTTACTGGCGACTAGCGGGCGAGCAGTACTTC
CASSYWRLAGEQYF
>TRBD2|TRBJ2-2|TRBV5-1|few
TGCGCCAGCAGTTCTAGCGGACTTACCGGGGAGCTGTTTTTT
CASSSSGLTGELFF
>NA|TRBJ2-3|TRBV7-9|many
TGTGCCAGCAGCTCGGGACACCCTGGCACAGATACGCAGTATTTT
CASSSGHPGTDTQYF
>NA|TRBJ2-3|TRBV2|few
TGTGCCAGCAGTGAATTCGGGGGGCTAAGCACAGATACGCAGTATTTT
CASSEFGGLSTDTQYF
>TRBD2|TRBJ2-1|TRBV20-1|NA
TGCAGTGCTAGGGAGCGGCTGCGGCTAGCGGGAGACGGCAATGAGCAGTTCTTC
CSARERLRLAGDGNEQFF
>NA|TRBJ2-3|TRBV5-1|once
TGCGCCAGCAGCAGGGGGGGTCCTACAGATACGCAGTATTTT
CASSRGGPTDTQYF
>NA|TRBJ2-7|TRBV5-1|NA
TGCGCCAGCAGAAGAGACTTCCCCTACGAGCAGTACTTC
CASRRDFPYEQYF
>NA|TRBJ1-2|TRBV6-1|many
TGTGCCAGCAGTCCCGGGGGGAGAGTGGGCTATGGCTACACCTTC
CASSPGGRVGYGYTF
>NA|TRBJ2-1|TRBV3-1|NA
TGTGCCAGCAGCCAAGATCCCAGGGGACAGTTCTTC
CASSQDPRGQFF
>TRBD2|TRBJ2-7|TRBV7-9|NA
TGTGCCAGCAGCCATACTAGCGGGGAGACCTACGAGCAGTACTTC
CASSHTSGETYEQYF
>NA|TRBJ2-5|TRBV28|few
TGTGCCAGCAGTGGACGGGAGCGAGAGACCCAGTACTTC
CASSGRERETQYF
>TRBD2|TRBJ2-2|TRBV11-2|many
TGTGCCAGCAGTTTAGGCGGGGGGACGAACACCGGGGAGCTGTTTTTT
CASSLGGGTNTGELFF
>TRBD2|TRBJ2-2|TRBV11-2|many
TGTGCCAGCAGCTTAGGATTTGGAGCGGGGGGGACCGGGGAGCTGTTTTTT
CASSLGFGAGGTGELFF
>TRBD1|TRBJ2-6|TRBV4-2|NA
TGTGCCAGCAGCGGGGACAGGGGGCCATTCAGCTCTGGGGCCAACGTCCTGACTTTC
CASSGDRGPFSSGANVLTF
>TRBD1|TRBJ2-3|TRBV5-1|many
TGCGCCAGCAGCGCCGGGACAGGGTACACAGATACGCAGTATTTT
CASSAGTGYTDTQYF
>NA|TRBJ2-7|TRBV27|many
TGTGCCAGCAGTTGGGGCCCCTCCGAGCAGTACTTC
CASSWGPSEQYF
>TRBD2|TRBJ2-3|TRBV9|NA
TGTGCCAGCAGCGTAGATTCGGGAGGGCCAATTGATACGCAGTATTTT
CASSVDSGGPIDTQYF
>TRBD1|TRBJ2-1|TRBV7-2|few
TGTGCCAGCAGCTTCCAAGGGGGGACAGGGTCCCACAATGAGCAGTTCTTC
CASSFQGGTGSHNEQFF
>TRBD1|TRBJ2-7|TRBV4-3|NA
TGCGCCAGCAGCCAATCCGGGACAGCTCTCTACGAGCAGTACTTC
CASSQSGTALYEQYF
>TRBD1|TRBJ2-7|TRBV20-1|few
TGCAGTGCTCACACTCCGGGACAGCGGTACTACGAGCAGTACTTC
CSAHTPGQRYYEQYF
>TRBD1|TRBJ2-7|TRBV28|many
TGTGCCAGCAGCATAATCGACAGGGCCGAGCAGTACTTC
CASSIIDRAEQYF
>NA|TRBJ1-5|TRBV6-2/TRBV6-3|many
TGTGCCAGCAGGAAAGGACAGTATAGCAATCAGCCCCAGCATTTT
CASRKGQYSNQPQHF
>TRBD1|TRBJ2-7|TRBV5-1|NA
TGCGCCAGCAGCTTAAACTCCCTCGGGACAGGTTTCTACGAGCAGTACTTC
CASSLNSLGTGFYEQYF
>TRBD2|TRBJ2-7|TRBV28|NA
TGTGCCAGCATCCCGGCGGGAGGTGACGACGAGCAGTACTTC
CASIPAGGDDEQYF
>NA|TRBJ1-5|TRBV15|NA
TGTGCCACCAGCAGAGCAAGTGACGGGCCCCAGCATTTT
CATSRASDGPQHF
>NA|TRBJ2-7|TRBV6-5|NA
TGTGCTACCCAAAGGGGAGCCGAGCAGTACTTC
CATQRGAEQYF